This passage covers 19 T cell receptor beta chains from one sample sequenced in a study of cytomegalovirus exposure and HLA in healthy donors. Data came from immunoSEQ multiplex PCR; TCRdb stores just in-frame clones and leaves some out. The top ten clones hold 1.8% of a sample with approximately 100,000 clones, 88% of them seen once. What was sequenced was PBMCs. The receptors originated from a young woman in good health and CMV-seropositive.

The chain carries TRBV18 and TRBJ2-2; possibly TRBD1 for D (6 bases). Germline CDR1 is KGHSH and CDR2 is LQKENI. The CDR3 length is 16 residues. Trimming took off 3 bases at V and 1 base at J, with 12 bases between the two ends. In DNA form, the CDR3 reads TGTGCCAGCTCACCCCCACGGGACAAGAACACCGGGGAGCTGTTTTTT. The encoded protein is CASSPPRDKNTGELFF.

The CDR3, as DNA: TGTGCCAGCAGTGAATTAGGGGACACTGAAGCTTTCTTT. Its protein product is CASSELGDTEAFF. This chain links TRBV6-1 with TRBJ1-1, with TRBD1 as a possible D gene (5 bases). Germline V lookup: CDR1 MNHNS, CDR2 SASEGT. V lost 2 bases to trimming and J lost 3 bases, with 7 bases between them. The length of the CDR3 is 13 residues.

This clone has a single count. The J gene is TRBJ1-5, the V gene TRBV19; perhaps TRBD1 as D (5 bases). Looked up from germline, CDR1 is LNHDA and CDR2 is SQIVND (reference sequence). V was shortened by 3 bases and J by 5 bases, with 11 bases between the two germline ends. CDR3 size: 14 residues. CDR3 nucleotides: TGTGCCAGTAGTATCCAAGGGGCCCATCAGCCCCAGCATTTT. This gives the protein CASSIQGAHQPQHF.

The chain carries TRBV5-4 and TRBJ2-1; 8 positions match TRBD2. Per the germline V gene, CDR1 is SGHNT and CDR2 is YYREEE (reference sequence). This CDR3 contains 16 residues. The ends lost 4 bases at V and 2 bases at J; junction bases unmatched: 8. The CDR3 reads CASSRSSGGAYNEQFF. CDR3 nucleotides: TGTGCCAGCAGCCGTTCGAGCGGGGGCGCCTACAATGAGCAGTTCTTC.

The chain recombines TRBV7-2 with TRBJ1-4, with 7 bases lining up with TRBD1. The CDR3 has 14 amino acids. J gave up 5 bases and V 4 bases, and 4 bases lay outside the gene matches. The germline CDR1 and CDR2 sequences are SGHTA and FQGNSA. The CDR3 loop reads CASSSRGVNEKLFF. CDR3 in DNA: TGTGCCAGCAGCTCCAGGGGGGTAAATGAAAAACTGTTTTTT.

This sequence joins TRBV27 and TRBJ2-3; TRBD1 matches 7 bases. This CDR3 has 13 residues. The ends lost 8 bases at V and 0 bases at J; junction bases unmatched: 2. Germline-derived CDR1 and CDR2 are MNHEY and SMNVEV (reference sequence). The CDR3 DNA reads TGTGCCAGCCGACAGGGAAGCACAGATACGCAGTATTTT. Protein sequence: CASRQGSTDTQYF.

The V call is TRBV6-6, the J call TRBJ2-7; 7 bases are shared with TRBD2. V lost 4 bases and J lost 2; bases outside the gene matches: 5. This CDR3 region has 14 residues. Germline CDR1 is MNHNY and CDR2 is SVGAGI (reference sequence). CDR3 DNA sequence: TGTGCCAGCAGTTCCCCAGGGACTACCTACGAGCAGTACTTC. This gives the protein CASSSPGTTYEQYF.

The chain couples TRBV5-8 to TRBJ1-1; maybe TRBD1 (6 bases). The CDR3 has 13 residues. V lost 7 bases and J 1 base, leaving 11 bases between the germline ends. Germline loops: CDR1 SGHTS, CDR2 YDEGEE. Here the CDR3 DNA reads TGTGCCAGCTGGGGACAATCGAACACTGAAGCTTTCTTT. Protein product: CASWGQSNTEAFF.

The V call is TRBV11-2, the J call TRBJ2-1; 11 nucleotides align to TRBD1. Germline V CDR1 and CDR2: SGHAT, FQNNGV. This CDR3 has 17 residues. Trimming at V came to 1 base and at J to 3 bases, leaving 5 bases not matched to a gene. The CDR3, as DNA: TGTGCCAGCAGCTTAGGGGCCGGGACAGGGGGCTACAATGAGCAGTTCTTC. Translated: CASSLGAGTGGYNEQFF.

The sample holds a few counts of this clone. This chain links TRBV6-5 with TRBJ2-2; TRBD1 matches 9 bases. After removal of 0 bases from V and 5 bases from J, the junction contained 4 bases not matched to a gene. This CDR3 has 16 residues. Per the germline V gene, CDR1 is MNHEY and CDR2 is SVGAGI. For the CDR3, the DNA is TGTGCCAGCAGTTACTCGTGGGGACAGGGTACCGGGGAGCTGTTTTTT. It encodes CASSYSWGQGTGELFF.

CDR3 nucleotides: TGTGCCAGCAGCTGGGAGCGGGGGGGCACAGATACGCAGTATTTT. Amino acids: CASSWERGGTDTQYF. This chain uses TRBV6-1 with TRBJ2-3; 9 bases map to TRBD2. This CDR3 region has 15 residues. The V segment lost 6 bases and the J segment 1 base; nucleotides outside the gene matches: 5. CDR1 MNHNS and CDR2 SASEGT come from the germline V gene.

The chain couples TRBV7-7 to TRBJ2-3, with a weak D call TRBD1 (6 bases). The CDR3 has 15 amino acids. Germline assignment: CDR1 SSHAT and CDR2 FNYEAQ (reference sequence). Trimming pared 5 bases from V and 4 bases from J, leaving 16 bases between. CDR3 residues: CASSPLAGDSDTQYF. In nucleotides, the CDR3 is TGTGCCAGCAGCCCCTTGGCAGGGGATTCAGATACGCAGTATTTT.

CDR3 sequence reads: CASSRGQIINEKLFF. For the CDR3, the DNA is TGTGCCAGCAGCCGAGGACAGATTATTAATGAAAAACTGTTTTTT. V and J are TRBV7-2 and TRBJ1-4; maybe TRBD1 (6 bases). In germline, CDR1 is SGHTA, CDR2 FQGNSA. The CDR3 sequence is 15 residues long. V lost 5 bases and J 4 bases, leaving 14 bases between the germline ends.

The CDR3, as DNA: TGTGCCAGCAGTATACAGGGTGCCGGGGGCTACACCTTC. Translating gives CASSIQGAGGYTF. The chain links TRBV2 to TRBJ1-2, with D possibly being TRBD1 (6 bases). Germline V lookup: CDR1 SNHLY, CDR2 FYNNEI. With 5 bases removed from V and 8 bases from J, the gap between germline ends came to 15 bases. CDR3 length equals 13 residues.

This chain uses TRBV15 with TRBJ2-7; tentative D call: TRBD2 (6 bases). Germline CDR1 is LNHNV and CDR2 is YYDKDF (reference sequence). V lost 0 bases and J 2 bases, leaving 11 bases between the germline ends. This CDR3 is built from 15 residues. The CDR3 bases are TGTGCCACCAGCAGAGATCCCGGGACTCCCTACGAGCAGTACTTC. Amino acids: CATSRDPGTPYEQYF.

This chain links TRBV15 with TRBJ2-5, with 10 bases that match TRBD2. This CDR3 region has 17 residues. Germline trimming cut 0 bases from V and 1 base from J; bases unmatched to any gene: 5. Germline CDR1 reads LNHNV; CDR2 reads YYDKDF (reference sequence). CDR3 bases: TGTGCCACCAGCAGAGATCGGCTAGCGGGGGCCCAAGAGACCCAGTACTTC. Protein: CATSRDRLAGAQETQYF.

V gene TRBV7-9 combines with J gene TRBJ2-3; no firm D call. The V and J ends lost 2 bases and 3 bases respectively, with 3 bases between them. CDR1 is SEHNR, CDR2 FQNEAQ, per germline (reference sequence). The CDR3 totals 12 residues. The CDR3 loop is CASSLITDTQYF. The CDR3 DNA reads as TGTGCCAGCAGCTTAATAACAGATACGCAGTATTTT. Full variable domain (rest looked up from reference TRBV7-9 and TRBJ2-3): DTGVSQNPRHKITKRGQNVTFRCDPISEHNRLYWYRQTLGQGPEFLTYFQNEAQLEKSRLLSDRFSAERPKGSFSTLEIQRTEQGDSAMYLCASSLITDTQYFGPGTRLTVL.

This chain connects TRBV7-2 to TRBJ2-3; TRBD2 matches at 12 bases. The CDR3 consists of 16 residues. J gave up 6 bases and V 1 base, and 5 bases lay outside the gene matches. Germline V CDR1 and CDR2: SGHTA, FQGNSA. Here the CDR3 DNA reads TGTGCCAGCAGCTTAGGGCTAGCGGGGGGGCCGGATACGCAGTATTTT. Translated: CASSLGLAGGPDTQYF.

The gene calls are TRBV5-1 and TRBJ1-1; D is undetermined. CDR1 is SGHRS, CDR2 YFSETQ, per germline. V lost 0 bases to trimming and J lost 1 base, with 7 bases between them. The CDR3 sequence is 14 residues long. The CDR3 DNA follows: TGCGCCAGCAGCTTGGTCCGGGAGAACACTGAAGCTTTCTTT. Translated: CASSLVRENTEAFF.